Below are 17 T cell receptor beta chains sequenced from a single sample in a study of OX40 agonist ivuxolimab in advanced cancers. Some clones are missing from TCRdb's copy, which holds only in-frame ones; the method was immunoSEQ multiplex PCR. The sample includes around 94,000 clones, approximately 92% seen only once; the top ten take approximately 3.6%. Source: CD4+ or CD8+ T cells sorted from blood, taken in a trial of the OX40 agonist ivuxolimab. These TCRs come from an adult with an advanced solid tumor such as melanoma, head and neck, liver or kidney cancer.

The rearrangement uses TRBV19 and TRBJ1-1; no clear D gene. Trimming removed 3 bases at V and 1 base at J, with 3 bases between. CDR1 is LNHDA, CDR2 SQIVND, per germline (reference sequence). CDR3 length: 12 residues. The CDR3 sequence is CASSIENTEAFF. The CDR3 DNA reads TGTGCCAGTAGTATCGAGAACACTGAAGCTTTCTTT.

The genes are TRBV28 and TRBJ1-1; 8 nucleotides match TRBD1. V dropped 3 bases and J dropped 6; count of bases not matched to a gene: 3. From germline, CDR1 is MDHEN and CDR2 SYDVKM. The CDR3 is 13 amino acids. CDR3 DNA sequence: TGTGCCAGCAGTTTTGCAGGGGGCCCTGAAGCTTTCTTT. It specifies CASSFAGGPEAFF.

This clone has a single count. This chain links TRBV6-6 with TRBJ2-2, with unresolved D. CDR1 is MNHNY, CDR2 SVGAGI, per germline (reference sequence). V was pared by 2 bases and J by 5 bases, with 9 bases between. The CDR3 contains 14 residues. In DNA, the CDR3 is TGTGCCAGCAGTTACATTGGGTTGACCGGGGAGCTGTTTTTT. Translating it yields CASSYIGLTGELFF.

This clone was observed once. The chain has TRBV4-1 and TRBJ1-3; 7 nucleotides line up with TRBD1. Germline V gene sequence: CDR1 MGHRA, CDR2 YSYEKL. The CDR3 runs 14 residues. Losses at the gene ends were 3 bases for V and 4 bases for J; bases not matched to a gene: 3. CDR3 DNA sequence: TGCGCCAGCAGCCATCCGGGACAGGGAAACACCATATATTTT. Its translation: CASSHPGQGNTIYF.

The V and J genes are TRBV5-5 and TRBJ2-1, with no clear D. V gave up 4 bases and J gave up 5 bases, with 7 bases separating them. The germline V gene has CDR1 SGHKS and CDR2 YYEKEE (reference sequence). The CDR3 has 12 amino acids. The CDR3 nucleotides read TGTGCCAGCAGCCTAAGAGACAATGAGCAGTTCTTC. It codes for CASSLRDNEQFF.

The rearrangement joins TRBV5-1 to TRBJ1-1, with TRBD1 as a possible D gene (5 bases). V shed 4 bases and J shed 2 bases, with 12 bases lying between them. The CDR3 spans 14 residues. Germline CDR1 is SGHRS and CDR2 is YFSETQ. The CDR3 region has the DNA TGCGCCAGCAGCCTCAGGGACGGAAACACTGAAGCTTTCTTT. Translation: CASSLRDGNTEAFF.

In this sample, this clone turned up once. The V call is TRBV27, the J call TRBJ1-5; D is ambiguous. Germline CDR1 MNHEY, CDR2 SMNVEV (reference sequence). CDR3 length: 15 residues. Trimming removed 4 bases at V and 5 bases at J, with 15 bases between. In DNA form, the CDR3 reads TGTGCCAGCAGTTATGAGGGAGGCCCCGATCAGCCCCAGCATTTT. It translates to CASSYEGGPDQPQHF.

The rearrangement uses TRBV4-3 and TRBJ2-5, with a possible D match to TRBD2 (5 bases). The CDR3 consists of 15 residues. CDR1 and CDR2 (germline): LGHNA, YSLEER. Between the trimmed V and J ends, which lost 1 base and 5 bases, there was a span of 14 bases. The CDR3 is CASSQGRGTGETQYF. The DNA of the CDR3 is TGCGCCAGCAGCCAAGGACGGGGTACGGGGGAGACCCAGTACTTC.

This clone is a singleton in its sample. The rearrangement links TRBV27 to TRBJ1-1; D unresolved. The CDR3 extends over 11 amino acids. V lost 3 bases and J 13 bases, leaving 12 bases between the germline ends. Germline V gene data show CDR1 as MNHEY and CDR2 as SMNVEV (reference sequence). CDR3 loop: CASSFGAHDFF. DNA for the CDR3: TGTGCCAGCAGTTTTGGAGCTCACGATTTCTTT.

The V and J genes are TRBV9 and TRBJ2-3, with TRBD2 matching over 7 bases. The CDR3 totals 16 residues. Losses at the gene ends were 0 bases for V and 2 bases for J; bases not matched to a gene: 6. The germline V gene encodes CDR1 SGDLS and CDR2 YYNGEE. The CDR3 coding sequence is TGTGCCAGCAGCGTAGGGGGGGGTTCCACCACAGATACGCAGTATTTT. Its translation is CASSVGGGSTTDTQYF.

The chain uses TRBV9 and TRBJ2-7; no definite D call. Trimming removed 0 bases from V and 3 bases from J, with 13 bases in between. Germline V gene lookup returns CDR1 SGDLS and CDR2 YYNGEE. This CDR3 spans 15 amino acids. The CDR3 DNA reads TGTGCCAGCAGCGTAGCGGCGGAGAGGATCTACGAGCAGTACTTC. It is translated as CASSVAAERIYEQYF.

CDR3 DNA: TGTGCCAGCAGCGTAGCAGGGGAAGGCTATGGCTACACCTTC. Protein product: CASSVAGEGYGYTF. This chain joins TRBV9 and TRBJ1-2, with a weak D call TRBD1 (6 bases). The germline CDR1 and CDR2 sequences are SGDLS and YYNGEE. Trimming removed 0 bases from V and 4 bases from J, with 10 bases in between. This CDR3 spans 14 amino acids.

The chain combines TRBV6-5 with TRBJ2-7; D call uncertain. V gave up 0 bases and J gave up 6 bases, with 9 bases separating them. The CDR3 sequence is 13 residues long. The germline V gene has CDR1 MNHEY and CDR2 SVGAGI. CDR3 nucleotides: TGTGCCAGCAGTTACTCGGCTAGGGCCGAGCAGTACTTC. This codes for CASSYSARAEQYF.

The V call is TRBV7-8, the J call TRBJ2-7; 7 bases line up with TRBD2. Per the germline V gene, CDR1 is SGHVS and CDR2 is FQNEAQ. The CDR3 loop spans 17 amino acids. The trim removed 1 base at V and 2 bases at J, leaving 11 bases unmatched. This CDR3 is CASSLDLSLAEPYEQYF. The CDR3 DNA is TGTGCCAGCAGCTTAGATCTTAGTCTAGCGGAACCCTACGAGCAGTACTTC.

This chain connects TRBV6-5 to TRBJ2-3, with 7 positions matching TRBD1. J was trimmed by 1 base and V by 4 bases; bases with no gene match: 5. The V gene's germline CDR1 is MNHEY and CDR2 SVGAGI. This CDR3 contains 15 residues. CDR3 sequence: CASSSTGSGTDTQYF. The CDR3 DNA reads as TGTGCCAGCAGTTCGACAGGGTCGGGCACAGATACGCAGTATTTT.

V and J are TRBV7-8 and TRBJ2-7; D gene uncertain. The CDR3 length is 13 residues. V lost 3 bases to trimming and J lost 2 bases, with 8 bases between them. Looked up from germline, CDR1 is SGHVS and CDR2 is FQNEAQ. DNA of the CDR3: TGTGCCAGCAGCTTTGGGCCCACCTACGAGCAGTACTTC. It is translated as CASSFGPTYEQYF. The variable domain in full, with the rest retrieved from reference TRBV7-8 and TRBJ2-7, is GAGVSQSPRYKVAKRGQDVALRCDPISGHVSLFWYQQALGQGPEFLTYFQNEAQLDKSGLPSDRFFAERPEGSVSTLKIQRTQQEDSAVYLCASSFGPTYEQYFGPGTRLTVT.

V and J are TRBV4-1 and TRBJ1-5, with 9 bases lining up with TRBD1. V was pared by 2 bases and J by 5 bases, with 4 bases of the junction left unmatched. The CDR3 is 15 amino acids. CDR1 is MGHRA, CDR2 YSYEKL, per germline. The CDR3 loop reads CASSQIDRGDQPQHF. Written as DNA, the CDR3 is TGCGCCAGCAGCCAAATCGACAGGGGGGATCAGCCCCAGCATTTT.